This T cell receptor beta chain derives from a study of beta chain features in type 1 diabetes. cDNA synthesis used the whole RNA isolate, giving expressed TCRB sequences. Sequencing used immunoSEQ multiplex PCR; TCRdb keeps in-frame clones, though not all of them. The sample has under 300,000 clones, 27% seen once. This clone was seen a few times. CDR3 length: 14 amino acids. The ends lost 4 bases at V and 4 bases at J; junction bases unmatched: 7. Germline lookup yields CDR1 SGHRS and CDR2 YFSETQ. This chain links TRBV5-1 with TRBJ2-5, with 7 bases aligning to TRBD2. Sequencing was carried out using central memory CD4+ T cells from blood. The clonotype comes from a man younger than 45 in good health. The CDR3 protein is CASSPRASGETQYF. The CDR3, as DNA: TGCGCCAGCAGCCCCCGGGCTAGCGGAGAGACCCAGTACTTC.